This T cell receptor beta chain was recorded in a study of neoadjuvant anti-PD-1 for oral cavity cancer. TCRdb's copy holds only in-frame clones and misses some; the assay was immunoSEQ multiplex PCR. The table records roughly 67,000 clones, about 83% of them present only once. Per the germline V gene, CDR1 is SGDLS and CDR2 is YYNGEE. V was trimmed by 3 bases and J by 6 bases, leaving 9 bases between them. This CDR3 has 12 residues. The rearrangement uses TRBV9 and TRBJ1-2; D unresolved. Sequenced material: PBMCs, taken before nivolumab (anti-PD-1) treatment. The clonotype comes from a person between 40 and 79 years old with oral cavity squamous cell carcinoma. CDR3: CASSGGVDGYTF. In DNA, the CDR3 is TGTGCCAGCAGCGGAGGAGTAGATGGCTACACCTTC. The whole variable domain, remainder taken from reference TRBV9 and TRBJ1-2, is DSGVTQTPKHLITATGQRVTLRCSPRSGDLSVYWYQQSLDQGLQFLIQYYNGEERAKGNILERFSAQQFPDLHSELNLSSLELGDSALYFCASSGGVDGYTFGSGTRLTVV.